This T cell receptor beta chain was observed in a study of blood T cells in healthy people across ages. This clonotype occurred a few times. Relative to the germline gene, one junction end is altered; a read error may explain this. A second PCR of 7 to 11 cycles used a sample-barcoded 5' primer and a J-beta primer mix. There were at least 3 million CDR3-containing paired-end reads obtained from each sample. TCRdb re-called the 5' RACE reads through MiXCR, storing one row per CDR3 protein. The data hold about 680,000 distinct CDR3 sequences, with 49% observed a single time. The CDR3 is 16 residues long. Germline-derived CDR1 and CDR2 are SSHAT and FNYEAQ (reference sequence).

The receptor was derived from a woman aged 55-69 years in good health. Source material: blood. The rearrangement joins TRBV7-7 to TRBJ2-6; 7 bases fit TRBD2. The CDR3 here is CASSLGRGSGANVLTF. For the CDR3, the DNA is TGTGCTAGCAGCTTGGGGAGGGGCTCTGGGGCCAACGTCCTGACTTTC.